A single sample gave rise to the 8 T cell receptor beta chains below, sequenced in a study of blood T cell repertoires in COVID-19. TCRdb's copy holds only in-frame clones and misses some; the assay was immunoSEQ multiplex PCR. The table shows 140,000 to 150,000 clones, with roughly 91% occurring only once. Specimen: peripheral blood. The receptors shown here come from a man in his 60s with active or convalescent COVID-19.

This clone was counted only a few times. The chain recombines TRBV27 with TRBJ1-5; possibly TRBD1 for D (6 bases). The CDR3 extends over 15 amino acids. Germline V gives CDR1 MNHEY, CDR2 SMNVEV (reference sequence). V lost 2 bases, J lost 3 bases, and 11 bases lay in between. The CDR3: CASSLIGGDNQPQHF. The CDR3 coding sequence is TGTGCCAGCAGTTTAATAGGGGGGGACAATCAGCCCCAGCATTTT.

The J gene is TRBJ2-1, the V gene TRBV10-3; no firm D call. V lost 6 bases and J lost 8, with 14 bases in between. CDR1 and CDR2 (germline): ENHRY, SYGVKD. This CDR3 is 13 amino acids long. The CDR3 protein is CAIRTALMDEQFF. CDR3 in DNA: TGTGCCATCAGAACAGCCCTTATGGATGAGCAGTTCTTC.

The chain links TRBV18 to TRBJ1-3; 8 bases fit TRBD1. J lost 0 bases, V lost 5 bases, and 6 bases had no gene match. CDR3 size: 16 residues. Per germline, CDR1 KGHSH and CDR2 LQKENI. DNA for the CDR3: TGTGCCAGCTCATCCGCAGGGGGCGCCTCTGGAAACACCATATATTTT. This codes for CASSSAGGASGNTIYF.

This sequence joins TRBV9 and TRBJ2-3; TRBD2 matches at 9 bases. The ends lost 0 bases at V and 5 bases at J; junction bases unmatched: 7. Germline V gives CDR1 SGDLS, CDR2 YYNGEE. This CDR3 comprises 16 residues. CDR3 protein: CASSVDRAGGGDTQYF. CDR3 nucleotides: TGTGCCAGCAGCGTAGATCGAGCGGGGGGAGGAGATACGCAGTATTTT.

The count of this clone is one. The J gene is TRBJ1-1, the V gene TRBV4-2, with a possible D match to TRBD1 (6 bases). Trimming shortened V by 2 bases and J by 1 base, and 14 bases separated the two germline ends. CDR3 length equals 16 residues. Germline V CDR1 and CDR2: LGHNA, YNFKEQ. The DNA for the CDR3 is TGTGCCAGCAGCCAACCCTTGACAGGAAAGAACACTGAAGCTTTCTTT. Its translation: CASSQPLTGKNTEAFF.

This clone was seen only a few times. This chain uses TRBV4-1 with TRBJ1-6, with a weak D call TRBD1 (6 bases). The germline V and J ends were trimmed by 3 bases and 5 bases, with 11 bases remaining between them. The germline V gene encodes CDR1 MGHRA and CDR2 YSYEKL. The CDR3 is 15 amino acids. Written as DNA, the CDR3 is TGCGCCAGCAGCCATCGACAGGTAGATAATTCACCCCTCCACTTT. This encodes CASSHRQVDNSPLHF.

The V gene is TRBV7-6, the J gene TRBJ2-7, with D maybe TRBD2 (5 bases). The V gene's germline CDR1 is SGHVS and CDR2 FNYEAQ. The ends were cut back, 7 bases at V and 0 bases at J, with 22 bases in the middle. The CDR3 spans 17 residues. CDR3 in DNA: TGTGCCAGCACCCACTCCGCCGTGGAGGTAGTCTCCTACGAGCAGTACTTC. It yields the protein CASTHSAVEVVSYEQYF. Full variable domain (outside the CDR3, taken from reference TRBV7-6 and TRBJ2-7): GAGVSQSPRYKVTKRGQDVALRCDPISGHVSLYWYRQALGQGPEFLTYFNYEAQQDKSGLPNDRFSAERPEGSISTLTIQRTEQRDSAMYRCASTHSAVEVVSYEQYFGPGTRLTVT.

V gene TRBV27 combines with J gene TRBJ2-2; perhaps TRBD2 as D (7 bases). With 7 bases removed from V and 4 bases from J, the gap between germline ends came to 19 bases. The CDR3 loop spans 16 amino acids. From germline, CDR1 is MNHEY and CDR2 SMNVEV (reference sequence). The CDR3 region has the DNA TGTGCCAGCACCCAAAGGGGGGGGCGATTCACCGGGGAGCTGTTTTTT. Translation gives CASTQRGGRFTGELFF.